A selection of T cell receptor beta chains follows, all from one sample in a study of T cells in Graves' hyperthyroidism and ophthalmopathy. TCRdb recomputed calls from the multiplex PCR reads with MiXCR, one row per CDR3 protein. The sample has nearly 600,000 distinct CDR3 sequences; 13% to 15% are singletons. Input material: blood. The receptors stem from a woman under 30 with Graves' ophthalmopathy. Each CDR3 is given without its conserved first and last residue.

CDR3aa: ASSLLVLADNEQF
v_gene: TRBV11-2

CDR3aa: ASSLGQGVTDTQY
v_gene: TRBV5-8

CDR3aa: ASSRPPHEQF
v_gene: TRBV3-1

CDR3aa: ASSWTSLNIQY
v_gene: TRBV6-2/TRBV6-3

CDR3aa: ASSQDRLPDNSPLH
v_gene: TRBV4-3

CDR3aa: ASKDRAWYGYT
v_gene: TRBV2

CDR3aa: ASTLGRGAYGYT
v_gene: TRBV5-8

CDR3aa: SARKGQGDGNTIY
v_gene: TRBV29-1

CDR3aa: ASSLLAGVVADTQY
v_gene: TRBV6-5

CDR3aa: ASSTGQGAGEKLF
v_gene: TRBV12-3/TRBV12-4

CDR3aa: ASGTIYEQY
v_gene: TRBV28

CDR3aa: ASSLPAGETYEQY
v_gene: TRBV28

CDR3aa: ASSLRQGSGANVLT
v_gene: TRBV4-3

CDR3aa: ASSLGRVLAGTQY
v_gene: TRBV12-3/TRBV12-4

CDR3aa: ASSEGPRAGKNTEAF
v_gene: TRBV2

CDR3aa: ASSFVDYEQY
v_gene: TRBV12-3/TRBV12-4

CDR3aa: ASSLRGGANTEAF
v_gene: TRBV3-1

CDR3aa: ASSIRVIGRRSDNEQF
v_gene: TRBV19

CDR3aa: ASTKHGTGSEREGYT
v_gene: TRBV19

CDR3aa: ASSYPPGQGNQPQH
v_gene: TRBV6-2/TRBV6-3

CDR3aa: ASSIILNTEAF
v_gene: TRBV19

CDR3aa: ASSLAQPAGTGDEKLF
v_gene: TRBV5-1

CDR3aa: ASSLDWGSDNEQF
v_gene: TRBV11-2

CDR3aa: ASRGTSGRALDEQF
v_gene: TRBV11-2

CDR3aa: ASSQRDRAYEQY
v_gene: TRBV4-1

CDR3aa: SAPRVGEAF
v_gene: TRBV20-1

CDR3aa: SAGPGLVARNIQY
v_gene: TRBV20-1

CDR3aa: ASSQISGTGNGYT
v_gene: TRBV4-1

CDR3aa: SAIPRTPGETQY
v_gene: TRBV20-1

CDR3aa: ASSQGSGETYEQY
v_gene: TRBV3-1